This TCR beta chain emerged from a study of OX40 agonist ivuxolimab in advanced cancers. The wider study: Patients with hepatocellular carcinoma, melanoma, renal cell or head and neck cancer made up the dose-escalation patients.

This CDR3 is 13 amino acids long. Germline CDR1 LNHDA, CDR2 SQIVND (reference sequence). J lost 6 bases, V lost 3 bases, and 5 bases had no gene match. Clones were sequenced by immunoSEQ multiplex PCR, and TCRdb holds only the in-frame ones, with some missing. The sample yields about 60,000 clones, about 94% seen once. Researchers took blood at baseline, on cycle 4 day 1, and on cycle 7 day 1. The TCR sequence derives from an adult with an advanced solid tumor such as melanoma, head and neck, liver or kidney cancer. The chain has TRBV19 and TRBJ2-7; 7 bases align to TRBD1. The specimen was CD4+ or CD8+ T cells sorted from blood, collected in a trial of the OX40 agonist ivuxolimab. CDR3: CASSISGGGEQYF. CDR3 nucleotide sequence: TGTGCCAGTAGTATCTCAGGGGGTGGCGAGCAGTACTTC.